This TCR beta chain stems from a study of blood T cell repertoires in COVID-19. On the study more broadly: PBMCs, B-cell-depleted T cells, or T cells were the source of the cDNA or gDNA that made up the material.

Trimming took off 1 base at V and 0 bases at J, with 6 bases between the two ends. Germline-derived CDR1 and CDR2 are SEHNR and FQNEAQ (reference sequence). The CDR3 extends over 15 amino acids. Sequenced by immunoSEQ multiplex PCR; TCRdb stores in-frame clones only, minus some. This sample has around 400,000 clones, with nearly 90% found just once. This chain connects TRBV7-9 to TRBJ1-4; D is unresolved. This receptor was taken from a woman under 30 who had been exposed to COVID-19. Sequencing used PBMCs or T cells enriched from blood (not recorded which). The CDR3 DNA reads TGTGCCAGCAGCTTAGGCAGGACAACTAATGAAAAACTGTTTTTT. It encodes CASSLGRTTNEKLFF.